This TCR beta chain was sequenced during a study of CD8+CD57+ T cells in acquired aplastic anemia. In the case of this clonotype: What it binds is not known.

CDR3 and TCR beta VDJ profiling relied on a genomic DNA template. MiXCR, applied by TCRdb to the reads, yields one record per CDR3 protein. The repertoire holds 80,000 or so distinct CDR3 sequences, with roughly 70% as singletons. All sequencing subjects had displayed CD8+CD57+ cell expansion on flow cytometry. The V and J ends lost 1 base and 2 bases, in that order; junction bases with no gene match: 10. The CDR3 spans 20 residues. Germline CDR1 is LNHNV and CDR2 is YYDKDF (reference sequence). Study conclusions and caveats: Fewer than 35 CD8+ CDR3 sequences occurred in both the patients and the controls.

This chain connects TRBV15 to TRBJ2-1; 14 positions agree with TRBD2. Sequenced input: sorted CD4+, CD8+, or CD8+CD57+ T cells (not recorded which) from PBMCs. This receptor was identified in a human donor with aplastic anemia. CDR3 in amino acids: CATSRVWGLAGEGAYNEQFF. The CDR3 DNA sequence: TGTGCCACCAGCAGAGTTTGGGGACTAGCGGGAGAGGGGGCCTACAATGAGCAGTTCTTC.